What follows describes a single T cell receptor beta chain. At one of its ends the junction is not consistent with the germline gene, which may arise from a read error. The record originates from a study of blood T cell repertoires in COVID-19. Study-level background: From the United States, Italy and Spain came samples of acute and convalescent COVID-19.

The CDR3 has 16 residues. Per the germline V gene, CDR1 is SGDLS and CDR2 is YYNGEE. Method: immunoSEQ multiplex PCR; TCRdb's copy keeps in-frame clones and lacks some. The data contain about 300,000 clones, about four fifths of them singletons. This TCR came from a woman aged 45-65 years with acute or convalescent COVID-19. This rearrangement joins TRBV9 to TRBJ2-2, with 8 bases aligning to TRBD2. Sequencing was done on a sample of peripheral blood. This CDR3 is CASSPSGSANAGELFF. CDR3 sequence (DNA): TGTGCCAGCAGCCCGAGCGGGAGTGCGAACGCCGGGGAGCTGTTTTTT.